These 13 T cell receptor beta chains were all obtained from the same sample, sequenced in a study of technical replicates of blood from several donors. Here immunoSEQ multiplex PCR was the method, and the copy in TCRdb shows in-frame clones only, minus some. The sample records around 92,000 clones, about 95% being singletons. Sequencing was carried out using T cells isolated from PBMCs. The receptors were sampled from a human donor in good health.

The rearrangement joins TRBV7-9 to TRBJ2-1, with 9 bases identical to TRBD2. Losses at the gene ends were 2 bases for V and 8 bases for J; bases not matched to a gene: 7. This CDR3 is 15 amino acids long. From germline, CDR1 is SEHNR and CDR2 FQNEAQ (reference sequence). The CDR3 loop is CASSLSAGGRDEQFF. The CDR3, as DNA: TGTGCCAGCAGCTTATCGGCGGGAGGGCGTGATGAGCAGTTCTTC.

This clone came up once. The chain's CDR3 is CSARWTSEQYF. CDR3 nucleotide sequence: TGCAGTGCTCGCTGGACTAGCGAGCAGTACTTC. The chain combines TRBV20-1 with TRBJ2-7; 7 positions match TRBD2. CDR3 length: 11 amino acids. V was clipped by 5 bases and J by 6 bases; unmatched bases: 4. The germline V gene encodes CDR1 DFQATT and CDR2 SNEGSKA (reference sequence).

V is TRBV30 and J is TRBJ1-5; possibly TRBD1 for D (6 bases). V shed 0 bases and J shed 4 bases, with 10 bases lying between them. The length of the CDR3 is 14 residues. Germline CDR1 reads GTSNPN; CDR2 reads SVGIG (reference sequence). CDR3 amino acids: CAWSVIQGNQPQHF. In nucleotides, the CDR3 is TGTGCCTGGAGTGTAATACAGGGAAATCAGCCCCAGCATTTT.

The chain recombines TRBV5-4 with TRBJ2-5, with a weak D call TRBD1 (7 bases). The CDR3 spans 16 residues. V was pared by 4 bases and J by 2 bases, with 18 bases between. Germline V lookup: CDR1 SGHNT, CDR2 YYREEE (reference sequence). The CDR3 spells CASSQTPQGGQETQYF. In DNA form, the CDR3 reads TGTGCCAGCAGCCAGACCCCCCAGGGGGGACAAGAGACCCAGTACTTC. Drawing the rest from reference TRBV5-4 and TRBJ2-5, the complete variable domain is ETGVTQSPTHLIKTRGQQVTLRCSSQSGHNTVSWYQQALGQGPQFIFQYYREEENGRGNFPPRFSGLQFPNYSSELNVNALELDDSALYLCASSQTPQGGQETQYFGPGTRLLVL.

The chain employs TRBV7-2 and TRBJ1-2; TRBD1 is a possible D gene (5 bases). Germline values: CDR1 SGHTA, CDR2 FQGNSA. The CDR3 contains 15 residues. Between the trimmed V and J ends, which lost 4 bases and 1 base, there was a span of 13 bases. The CDR3 DNA sequence: TGTGCCAGCAGCTCCTTATCCAGGGATAACTATGGCTACACCTTC. Its protein is CASSSLSRDNYGYTF.

V is TRBV5-1 and J is TRBJ2-5, with TRBD2 matching 8 bases. The length of the CDR3 is 15 residues. The germline V gene encodes CDR1 SGHRS and CDR2 YFSETQ. Trimming cost V 4 bases and J 5 bases; bases outside gene matches: 10. The CDR3, as DNA: TGCGCCAGCAGCCTAGACGACGGGAGGGGCGAGACCCAGTACTTC. Translation gives CASSLDDGRGETQYF.

The chain joins TRBV12-5 to TRBJ2-5, with 10 bases lining up with TRBD1. Trimming at V came to 7 bases and at J to 4 bases, leaving 6 bases not matched to a gene. Looked up from germline, CDR1 is LGHNT and CDR2 is FRNRAP. The CDR3 consists of 14 residues. The CDR3 bases are TGTGCTAGTGCCACGACAGGGGGCATAGAGACCCAGTACTTC. Translating gives CASATTGGIETQYF.

V gene TRBV18 combines with J gene TRBJ2-1, with D unresolved. Germline CDR1 and CDR2: KGHSH and LQKENI. The CDR3 consists of 14 residues. V lost 3 bases and J 0 bases, leaving 6 bases between the germline ends. The CDR3 region has the DNA TGTGCCAGCTCACCGACACGCTCCTACAATGAGCAGTTCTTC. Its protein product is CASSPTRSYNEQFF.

This chain links TRBV5-6 with TRBJ2-5; possible D gene TRBD1, 6 bases. Germline assignment: CDR1 SGHDT and CDR2 YYEEEE. The CDR3 loop spans 13 amino acids. The ends were cut back, 4 bases at V and 2 bases at J, with 9 bases in the middle. CDR3: CASSRTDQETQYF. Here the CDR3 DNA reads TGTGCCAGCAGCCGGACAGATCAAGAGACCCAGTACTTC.

This chain connects TRBV4-1 to TRBJ1-1, with D possibly matching TRBD1 (5 bases). V was shortened by 1 base and J by 11 bases, with 14 bases between the two germline ends. Germline CDR1 MGHRA, CDR2 YSYEKL. This CDR3 has 13 residues. As DNA, the CDR3 is TGCGCCAGCAGCCAAGCGGGGGGGACTTGGGCTTTCTTT. Protein sequence: CASSQAGGTWAFF.

V gene TRBV10-3 combines with J gene TRBJ2-7; 7 bases map to TRBD2. The CDR3 contains 14 residues. The germline gives CDR1 ENHRY, CDR2 SYGVKD. With V trimmed by 10 bases and J by 2 bases, 11 bases remained unmatched. The CDR3 bases are TGTGCCACCCGGGGAGGGGAAGGGCCCTACGAGCAGTACTTC. Its protein product is CATRGGEGPYEQYF.

The chain joins TRBV11-2 to TRBJ1-2; no firm D call. The CDR3 length is 15 residues. Germline V gene sequence: CDR1 SGHAT, CDR2 FQNNGV. Trimming removed 0 bases from V and 5 bases from J, with 13 bases in between. CDR3 amino acids: CASSLDPSPTYGYTF. DNA of the CDR3: TGTGCCAGCAGCTTAGATCCGAGTCCTACTTATGGCTACACCTTC.

The gene calls are TRBV27 and TRBJ1-1; D gene ambiguous. The CDR3 consists of 12 residues. Trimming stripped 7 bases from V and 4 bases from J, with 10 bases between. Germline CDR1 MNHEY, CDR2 SMNVEV (reference sequence). The CDR3 DNA reads TGTGCCAGCACTTCCCCAGGCACTGAAGCTTTCTTT. Its translation: CASTSPGTEAFF.